Presented here are 21 T cell receptor beta chains from one specimen sequenced in a study of Graves' ophthalmopathy and Graves' hyperthyroidism. Amplified material comprised TCR beta CDR3 regions derived from RNA transcripts. Following a first-round RT-PCR that used HTBI primers, a second-round multiplex PCR was carried out. TCRdb ran MiXCR on the multiplex PCR reads and lists one entry per CDR3 protein. The table records some 750,000 distinct CDR3 sequences, roughly 40% of them present only once. Sequencing input: peripheral blood. The receptors here all came from an adult man with Graves' ophthalmopathy.

The rearrangement joins TRBV10-3 to TRBJ1-2, with D possibly being TRBD1 (5 bases). V lost 10 bases and J lost 5, with 23 bases in between. CDR3 length: 15 residues. The germline V gene has CDR1 ENHRY and CDR2 SYGVKD. CDR3 in amino acids: CASWAEGRTIYGYTF. Written as DNA, the CDR3 is TGTGCCAGCTGGGCCGAGGGACGTACGATTTATGGCTACACCTTC.

The chain has TRBV10-3 and TRBJ1-1; the match to TRBD1 covers 7 bases. After removal of 10 bases from V and 3 bases from J, the junction contained 17 bases not matched to a gene. The CDR3 is 16 amino acids. The germline V gene encodes CDR1 ENHRY and CDR2 SYGVKD. CDR3 sequence: CASMHLTGWRDTEAFF. For the CDR3, the DNA is TGTGCCAGCATGCATTTGACAGGGTGGAGGGACACTGAAGCTTTCTTT.

The chain employs TRBV15 and TRBJ1-2; a possible D gene is TRBD1 (6 bases). The CDR3 extends over 15 amino acids. Per germline, CDR1 LNHNV and CDR2 YYDKDF (reference sequence). V was cut by 10 bases and J by 7 bases, with 25 bases left in between. CDR3 coding DNA: TGTGCCAGCAGTTTTATCCCCGGACAGTTCTCTGGCTACACCTTC. Protein sequence: CASSFIPGQFSGYTF.

Concerning this clonotype: A read error may produce the germline difference seen at one junction end. The V gene is TRBV7-2, the J gene TRBJ2-2, with D perhaps matching TRBD2 (6 bases). Germline CDR1 reads SGHTA; CDR2 reads FQGNSA. The CDR3 is made up of 17 amino acids. In nucleotides, the CDR3 is TGCGCCAGCAGCCAAGATGCCGGGGGTAGGGGCACCGGGGAGCTGTTTTTT. Translation: CASSQDAGGRGTGELFF.

This clonotype was seen a handful of times. The CDR3 reads CASSLGGWGANTEAFF. CDR3 in DNA: TGTGCCAGCAGCTTAGGGGGTTGGGGGGCGAACACTGAAGCTTTCTTT. The chain recombines TRBV7-9 with TRBJ1-1, with D tentatively TRBD1 (6 bases). The V and J ends lost 1 base and 1 base respectively, with 13 bases between them. Germline V CDR1 and CDR2: SEHNR, FQNEAQ (reference sequence). This CDR3 is 16 amino acids long.

In its sample, this clonotype was seen many times. The rearrangement joins TRBV20-1 to TRBJ1-6; possible D gene TRBD1, 5 bases. The CDR3 runs to 13 residues. Germline lookup yields CDR1 DFQATT and CDR2 SNEGSKA (reference sequence). Trimming took off 1 base at V and 6 bases at J, with 7 bases between the two ends. The CDR3 region has the DNA TGCAGTGCTAGAGGACAGTTTAATTCACCCCTCCACTTT. Encoded protein: CSARGQFNSPLHF.

This clonotype was detected only a few times. The CDR3 here is CSTPSSYNSPLHF. The CDR3, as DNA: TGCAGTACACCTAGCTCCTATAATTCACCCCTCCACTTT. The chain joins TRBV20-1 to TRBJ1-6; D remains ambiguous. The CDR3 has 13 amino acids. V dropped 8 bases and J dropped 0 bases, with 8 bases sitting between them. In germline, CDR1 is DFQATT, CDR2 SNEGSKA (reference sequence).

Details on this clonotype: The junction departs from germline at one end; a sequencing error may be responsible. The chain employs TRBV2 and TRBJ1-6, with a possible D match to TRBD1 (6 bases). The CDR3 runs to 14 residues. Germline assignment: CDR1 SNHLY and CDR2 FYNNEI. For the CDR3, the DNA is TGCGCCAGCAGCCAAGACCGACAGGATTCACCCCTCCACTTT. It is translated as CASSQDRQDSPLHF.

On this clonotype itself: This CDR3 fails to terminate in the conserved phenylalanine or tryptophan, so it likely reflects a read error. The DNA is omitted, as the CDR3 cannot be located on it reliably, and the CDR3 follows TCRdb's listing. The rearrangement links TRBV7-9 to TRBJ2-6. The CDR3 numbers 13 amino acids, ends counted. The germline CDR1 and CDR2 sequences are SEHNR and FQNEAQ (reference sequence). CDR3 sequence reads: CASSFGTDTSLNT.

Of note for this clonotype: A read error is possible here, since a much larger clone lies one base away. The V call is TRBV10-3, the J call TRBJ1-2; D call uncertain. This CDR3 spans 13 amino acids. V was cut by 2 bases and J by 12 bases, with 16 bases left in between. Germline V gene lookup returns CDR1 ENHRY and CDR2 SYGVKD. CDR3 sequence: CAISEPDARFNTF. For the CDR3, the DNA is TGTGCCATCAGTGAGCCCGACGCTCGGTTTAACACCTTC.

As to this clonotype: One end of the junction varies from germline; a read error may be responsible. V usage is TRBV10-3 and J usage is TRBJ1-2; 8 nucleotides line up with TRBD1. CDR1 ENHRY and CDR2 SYGVKD come from the germline V gene. This CDR3 comprises 18 residues. The CDR3 nucleotides are TGTGCCAGCAGTTTAAATGGGTTGTCAGGGGGCGCTGGCTATGGCTACACCTTC. This gives the protein CASSLNGLSGGAGYGYTF.

The CDR3 sequence is CSVDGTAYGYTF. The CDR3 coding sequence is TGCAGCGTTGATGGGACAGCCTATGGCTACACCTTC. The chain employs TRBV29-1 and TRBJ1-2; 7 positions match TRBD1. This CDR3 has 12 amino acids. CDR1 and CDR2 (germline): SQVTM, ANQGSEA. Trimming cost V 3 bases and J 4 bases; bases outside gene matches: 2.

This clonotype was detected only once. The chain couples TRBV7-2 to TRBJ1-2; a weak D match, TRBD1 (6 bases). This CDR3 region has 13 residues. CDR1 is SGHTA, CDR2 FQGNSA, per germline. V was shortened by 6 bases and J by 12 bases, with 20 bases between the two germline ends. CDR3 in amino acids: CASRGGTPRGHTF. CDR3 in DNA: TGTGCCAGCAGGGGGGGCACTCCGAGGGGCCACACCTTC. The full variable domain, with the rest looked up from reference TRBV7-2 and TRBJ1-2, is GAGVSQSPSNKVTEKGKDVELRCDPISGHTALYWYRQSLGQGLEFLIYFQGNSAPDKSGLPSDRFSAERTGGSVSTLTIQRTQQEDSAVYLCASRGGTPRGHTFGSGTRLTVV.

The rearrangement joins TRBV2 to TRBJ1-1; D remains unclear. Germline V gene data show CDR1 as SNHLY and CDR2 as FYNNEI. V shed 6 bases and J shed 6 bases, with 23 bases lying between them. This CDR3 is built from 16 residues. The CDR3 loop reads CASSPNRTPTRPEAFF. The CDR3 nucleotides read TGTGCCAGCAGCCCCAATCGAACACCAACACGTCCTGAAGCTTTCTTT.

As regards this clonotype: A much bigger clone sits one base away, suggesting this may be a read error. The V gene is TRBV20-1, the J gene TRBJ2-7, with TRBD1 identical over 9 bases. Germline CDR1 is DFQATT and CDR2 is SNEGSKA (reference sequence). With 5 bases clipped from V and 3 bases from J, the junction kept 11 bases outside the gene matches. The CDR3 contains 15 residues. The CDR3 DNA sequence: TGCAGTGCTGGCTTACAGGGGGCTAGGTTCTACGAGCAGTACTTC. Its translation: CSAGLQGARFYEQYF.

This clonotype was detected ten times or more. The chain employs TRBV7-2 and TRBJ1-5; 7 bases fit TRBD1. The V and J ends lost 5 bases and 9 bases, in that order; junction bases with no gene match: 10. CDR1 and CDR2 from the germline V gene are SGHTA and FQGNSA. The CDR3 consists of 14 residues. The CDR3 DNA reads TGTGCCAGCAGCCGACAGGGTGGTTTTCCGCCCCAGCATTTT. Its translation is CASSRQGGFPPQHF.

The chain combines TRBV20-1 with TRBJ2-7; TRBD2 aligns across 9 bases. This CDR3 has 14 amino acids. Germline trimming cut 4 bases from V and 1 base from J; bases unmatched to any gene: 5. The germline CDR1 and CDR2 sequences are DFQATT and SNEGSKA (reference sequence). The CDR3 protein is CSAIVAGVSYEQYF. CDR3 DNA: TGCAGTGCTATAGTAGCGGGGGTTTCCTACGAGCAGTACTTC.

This clonotype occurred a few times. V usage is TRBV4-2 and J usage is TRBJ2-7; 7 nucleotides align to TRBD2. From germline, CDR1 is LGHNA and CDR2 YNFKEQ. The V and J ends lost 5 bases and 4 bases, in that order; junction bases with no gene match: 11. This CDR3 comprises 15 residues. This CDR3 reads CASSWTGGYSYEQYF. The CDR3 bases are TGTGCCAGCAGCTGGACGGGGGGATACTCTTACGAGCAGTACTTC.

As for this clonotype: A much larger clone differs from this one at a single base, so this may be a read error. No conserved phenylalanine or tryptophan ends this CDR3, so it is likely a read error. The chain combines TRBV2 with TRBJ2-7; tentative D call: TRBD2 (6 bases). There are 13 residues in the CDR3. Germline-derived CDR1 and CDR2 are SNHLY and FYNNEI. The germline V and J ends were trimmed by 6 bases and 1 base, with 10 bases remaining between them. CDR3 DNA: TGTGCCAGCAGCCAAGCGGGTTCCTACGAGCAGTACCTC. Protein sequence: CASSQAGSYEQYL.

In regard to this clonotype: An end of the junction differs from the germline gene, which may be a read error. The rearrangement links TRBV7-9 to TRBJ2-7, with D uncertain. The CDR3 contains 15 residues. CDR1 and CDR2 (germline): SEHNR, FQNEAQ (reference sequence). The CDR3 loop is CASGLGSGSSYEQYF. The CDR3 DNA is TGTGCCAGCGGCTTGGGCTCTGGCAGCTCCTACGAGCAGTACTTC. Filled out from reference TRBV7-9 and TRBJ2-7, the complete variable domain reads DTGVSQNPRHKITKRGQNVTFRCDPISEHNRLYWYRQTLGQGPEFLTYFQNEAQLEKSRLLSDRFSAERPKGSFSTLEIQRTEQGDSAMYLCASGLGSGSSYEQYFGPGTRLTVT.

This clonotype was observed many times. This chain connects TRBV29-1 to TRBJ2-7; 9 bases agree with TRBD1. CDR3 size: 16 residues. The J segment lost 5 bases and the V segment lost 6 bases, leaving 17 bases of the junction unmatched. CDR1 is SQVTM, CDR2 ANQGSEA, per germline. CDR3 sequence reads: CSVSRDQYRGLDEQYF. CDR3 sequence (DNA): TGCAGCGTAAGCCGGGACCAGTACAGGGGGCTCGACGAGCAGTACTTC.